Listed below are T cell receptor beta chains from one sample, sequenced in a study of T cells in Graves' hyperthyroidism and ophthalmopathy. TCRdb re-analysed the multiplex PCR reads in MiXCR, keeping a single row per CDR3 protein. The sample lists hundreds of thousands of distinct CDR3 sequences, roughly 37% occurring once. Sequenced sample: blood. These receptors were collected from a man between 18 and 35 years old with Graves' hyperthyroidism. Each CDR3 is given with its conserved first and last residue. The D gene is left open where the match is weak. Only some rows state a clone size, as once, few, many or a class for expanded clones.

TRBJ2-2,TRBV7-2,NA,NA,CASSPFENTGELFF,TGTGCCAGCAGCCCTTTCGAAAACACCGGGGAGCTGTTTTTT
TRBJ2-2,TRBV4-1,NA,NA,CASSQELGGVDTGELFF,TGCGCCAGCAGCCAAGAATTAGGTGGGGTTGACACCGGGGAGCTGTTTTTT
TRBJ1-1,TRBV20-1,many,TRBD1,CSAISIQGAAEAFF,TGCAGTGCTATCTCCATACAGGGGGCGGCTGAAGCTTTCTTT
TRBJ2-7,TRBV7-9,NA,NA,CASSRWTVNEQYF,TGTGCCAGCAGCCGGTGGACAGTAAACGAGCAGTACTTC
TRBJ1-1,TRBV7-2,NA,NA,CASSLDGLMNTEAFF,TGTGCCAGCAGCTTGGACGGACTTATGAACACTGAAGCTTTCTTT
TRBJ2-7,TRBV7-3,NA,TRBD1,CASSPAGTGVMDEQYF,TGTGCCAGCAGCCCAGCAGGGACAGGGGTTATGGACGAGCAGTACTTC
TRBJ2-7,TRBV9,NA,NA,CASSLGEPSSYEQYF,TGTGCCAGCAGTTTAGGGGAACCGTCATCCTACGAGCAGTACTTC
TRBJ1-2,TRBV9,NA,NA,CASSVEGFYGYTF,TGTGCCAGCAGCGTAGAGGGGTTCTATGGCTACACCTTC
TRBJ2-7,TRBV20-1,many,NA,CSARGRQSYEQYF,TGCAGTGCCAGGGGCCGCCAGTCCTACGAGCAGTACTTC
TRBJ1-2,TRBV19,NA,TRBD1,CASSSTGETSGGYTF,TGTGCCAGTAGTTCGACAGGGGAAACTTCGGGTGGCTACACCTTC
TRBJ2-2,TRBV24-1,once,NA,CATSDEGSRNTGELFF,TGTGCCACCAGTGACGAGGGGAGCCGGAACACCGGGGAGCTGTTTTTT
TRBJ2-7,TRBV6-5,few,NA,CASSRRDKEYF,TGTGCCAGCAGCCGCCGGGACAAGGAGTACTTC
TRBJ1-5,TRBV19,many,TRBD1,CASSMGTGEHQPQHF,TGTGCCAGTAGTATGGGAACAGGGGAACATCAGCCCCAGCATTTT
TRBJ2-7,TRBV9,many,TRBD1,CASSVGGRQGVYEQYF,TGTGCCAGCAGCGTAGGAGGTCGGCAGGGGGTCTACGAGCAGTACTTC
TRBJ2-2,TRBV10-3,few,NA,CASSYSTSNTGELFF,TGTGCCAGCAGTTACTCGACCTCGAACACCGGGGAGCTGTTTTTT
TRBJ1-6,TRBV29-1,NA,NA,CSASSGGRDNSPLHF,TGCAGCGCCAGCAGCGGGGGACGGGATAATTCACCCCTCCACTTT
TRBJ2-6,TRBV15,NA,NA,CATSSEGANTGESGANVLTF,TGTGCCACCAGCAGCGAAGGGGCAAACACCGGGGAGTCTGGGGCCAACGTCCTGACTTTC
TRBJ2-5,TRBV9,NA,NA,CASSVSLGTQYF,TGTGCCAGCAGCGTTTCTCTAGGGACCCAGTACTTC
TRBJ1-2,TRBV25-1,NA,NA,CARDVNPAGNYGYTF,TGTGCTAGAGATGTCAACCCGGCGGGCAACTATGGCTACACCTTC
TRBJ1-4,TRBV19,NA,TRBD1,CASTQGQGNEKLFF,TGTGCCAGTACACAGGGGCAGGGGAATGAAAAACTGTTTTTT
TRBJ2-2,TRBV13,few,TRBD1,CASSLVGGAGTGELFF,TGTGCCAGCAGCTTAGTAGGGGGCGCAGGCACCGGGGAGCTGTTTTTT
TRBJ2-5,TRBV19,NA,NA,CASSIGRRAQETQYF,TGTGCCAGTAGTATAGGACGGAGGGCCCAAGAGACCCAGTACTTC
TRBJ2-5,TRBV24-1,NA,TRBD1,CASSLTGQGGEAQYF,TGTGCCAGCAGCTTGACGGGACAGGGGGGAGAGGCCCAGTACTTC
TRBJ2-7,TRBV20-1,NA,NA,CSAQTSFYEQYF,TGCAGTGCCCAGACTAGTTTCTACGAGCAGTACTTC
TRBJ1-3,TRBV12-3/TRBV12-4,NA,NA,CASKTSSGNTIYF,TGTGCCAGCAAGACCTCCTCTGGAAACACCATATATTTT
TRBJ1-5,TRBV6-1,NA,TRBD1,CASSGYDRAIQPQHF,TGTGCCAGCAGTGGCTATGACAGGGCAATTCAGCCCCAGCATTTT
TRBJ2-5,TRBV10-2,few,TRBD1,CASGTGGPQETQYF,TGCGCCAGCGGGACAGGGGGCCCCCAGGAGACCCAGTACTTC
TRBJ1-2,TRBV29-1,many,NA,CSVEKKQSYGYTF,TGCAGCGTTGAAAAGAAACAGTCCTATGGCTACACCTTC
TRBJ2-5,TRBV29-1,many,NA,CSVEDGYYQETQYF,TGCAGCGTTGAAGATGGCTACTACCAAGAGACCCAGTACTTC
TRBJ1-1,TRBV5-1,NA,NA,CASNQGDVNTEAFF,TGCGCCAGCAACCAAGGGGACGTGAACACTGAAGCTTTCTTT
TRBJ2-5,TRBV28,NA,NA,CASPLEASGGTQYF,TGTGCCAGTCCCCTTGAGGCCTCCGGGGGGACCCAGTACTTC
TRBJ2-2,TRBV19,few,NA,CASSISTVMAGELFF,TGTGCCAGTAGTATTAGCACCGTAATGGCCGGGGAGCTGTTTTTT
TRBJ1-1,TRBV6-6,few,TRBD1,CASRLQGRGAFF,TGTGCCAGCAGATTACAGGGGAGAGGAGCTTTCTTT
TRBJ1-1,TRBV7-9,few,NA,CASSFVGAREGRAFF,TGTGCCAGCAGTTTCGTGGGGGCGCGTGAGGGAAGAGCTTTCTTT
TRBJ2-5,TRBV6-5,few,TRBD2,CASSYGGGAETQYF,TGTGCCAGCAGTTACGGCGGGGGGGCAGAGACCCAGTACTTC
TRBJ2-7,TRBV25-1,many,NA,CASSLDKPKGGEQYF,TGTGCCAGCAGTCTCGACAAGCCAAAGGGGGGCGAGCAGTACTTC
TRBJ1-3,TRBV7-2,NA,TRBD1,CASSLQGADTLYF,TGTGCCAGCAGCCTACAGGGGGCCGACACCTTATATTTT
TRBJ2-5,TRBV25-1,NA,TRBD1,CASSATGQGDVSETQYF,TGTGCCAGCAGTGCTACGGGACAGGGGGACGTGAGTGAGACCCAGTACTTC
TRBJ1-2,TRBV13,NA,NA,CASSRGTNYGYTF,TGTGCCAGCAGTCGCGGGACAAACTATGGCTACACCTTC
TRBJ1-6,TRBV19,many,NA,CASSPQPAESPLHF,TGTGCCAGTAGCCCACAGCCTGCCGAGTCACCCCTCCACTTT
TRBJ2-7,TRBV10-3,many,NA,CAISESPGSNEQYF,TGTGCCATCAGTGAGTCTCCAGGGAGCAACGAGCAGTACTTC
TRBJ2-7,TRBV6-2/TRBV6-3,few,NA,CASIGGDTYEQYF,TGTGCCAGCATCGGCGGGGATACCTACGAGCAGTACTTC
TRBJ1-6,TRBV5-1,NA,NA,CASSSSVSSYNSPLHF,TGCGCCAGCAGCTCTTCAGTGAGCTCCTATAATTCACCCCTCCACTTT
TRBJ2-7,TRBV10-3,NA,TRBD1,CATGTGGSNEQYF,TGTGCCACCGGGACAGGGGGATCCAACGAGCAGTACTTC